This T cell receptor beta chain was recovered during a study of CD8 T cells in ankylosing spondylitis. MiXCR was run by TCRdb on the 5' RACE reads, yielding one entry per CDR3 protein. The table has roughly 350,000 distinct CDR3 sequences, approximately 8% seen once. Points on this clonotype: Its matching antigen is unknown.

Study findings and constraints: A motif in TCR beta, a set of 8 or 9 highly homologous variants, appeared characteristic of ankylosing spondylitis blood.

The TCR originated in a male donor with ankylosing spondylitis. Sequences were obtained from blood, either unsorted or a sorted T cell fraction (not recorded which).

CDR3 residues: CASSNGLAGGPRAYNEQFF. The CDR3 DNA reads TGTGCCAGCAGCAACGGACTAGCGGGAGGACCGAGAGCTTACAATGAGCAGTTCTTC. The chain links TRBV6-1 to TRBJ2-1, with 14 bases lining up with TRBD2. V dropped 6 bases and J dropped 4; count of bases not matched to a gene: 14. This CDR3 spans 19 amino acids. Germline-derived CDR1 and CDR2 are MNHNS and SASEGT.